Following are 20 T cell receptor beta chains from one sample sequenced in a study of cytomegalovirus exposure and HLA in healthy donors. The PCR had 60 Vbeta and 13 Jbeta primers. The assay was immunoSEQ multiplex PCR, and TCRdb's table has in-frame clones only and misses some. This sample has around 200,000 clones; about four fifths occur once, and the top ten carry roughly 1.6%. Sequencing was performed on PBMCs. The receptors were gathered from a man in his fifties in good health and CMV-seronegative.

The chain has TRBV7-6 and TRBJ2-7, with a weak D call TRBD1 (6 bases). Germline loops: CDR1 SGHVS, CDR2 FNYEAQ. The CDR3 sequence is 15 residues long. The V end lost 4 bases, the J end lost 2 bases, and 15 bases lay between the germline ends. CDR3 residues: CASSSDGRDTYEQYF. The CDR3 bases are TGTGCCAGCAGCTCCGACGGTCGGGACACCTACGAGCAGTACTTC.

V usage is TRBV4-3 and J usage is TRBJ1-5, with 8 bases fitting TRBD1. The V segment lost 0 bases and the J segment 0 bases; nucleotides outside the gene matches: 13. The length of the CDR3 is 20 residues. In germline, CDR1 is LGHNA, CDR2 YSLEER. CDR3 bases: TGCGCCAGCAGCCAAGACATTATAGACAGGGGCGAATCTAGCAATCAGCCCCAGCATTTT. Translating gives CASSQDIIDRGESSNQPQHF.

The V and J genes are TRBV5-1 and TRBJ2-7; D not resolved. V was pared by 0 bases and J by 4 bases, with 8 bases between. Germline CDR1 reads SGHRS; CDR2 reads YFSETQ. The CDR3 contains 13 residues. CDR3 loop: CASSLGVEYEQYF. CDR3 coding DNA: TGCGCCAGCAGCTTGGGTGTGGAGTACGAGCAGTACTTC.

The rearrangement joins TRBV25-1 to TRBJ1-4, with a tentative D call TRBD1 (6 bases). Trimming pared 3 bases from V and 3 bases from J, leaving 20 bases between. Germline values: CDR1 MGHDK, CDR2 SYGVNS. The CDR3 totals 18 residues. In DNA form, the CDR3 reads TGTGCCAGCAGTGACACCCAGGGGCCCTGGGGAGCTAATGAAAAACTGTTTTTT. Protein product: CASSDTQGPWGANEKLFF.

This clone is a singleton in its sample. CDR3 DNA sequence: TGTGCCTGCAACAGGTTGGGGCTTGGTAATGAAAAACTGTTTTTT. Translation: CACNRLGLGNEKLFF. The chain couples TRBV30 to TRBJ1-4, with D possibly TRBD1 on 5 matching bases. This CDR3 contains 15 residues. CDR1 is GTSNPN, CDR2 SVGIG, per germline (reference sequence). V lost 6 bases and J lost 4, with 18 bases in between.

The count of this clone is one. The gene calls are TRBV4-3 and TRBJ2-5; 11 positions agree with TRBD2. V lost 4 bases to trimming and J lost 4 bases; unmatched junction nucleotides: 2. Germline values: CDR1 LGHNA, CDR2 YSLEER. This CDR3 spans 14 amino acids. CDR3 DNA sequence: TGCGCCAGCAGCCCCGGGACTAGCGGAGAGACCCAGTACTTC. Its protein is CASSPGTSGETQYF.

J is TRBJ1-3 and V is TRBV5-1; 7 nucleotides line up with TRBD1. The length of the CDR3 is 14 residues. Germline CDR1 and CDR2: SGHRS and YFSETQ. J lost 2 bases, V lost 5 bases, and 4 bases had no gene match. CDR3 in amino acids: CASRWTGPGNTIYF. The CDR3 DNA follows: TGCGCCAGCAGGTGGACAGGCCCTGGAAACACCATATATTTT.

The chain uses TRBV2 and TRBJ2-1, with D maybe TRBD1 (8 bases). The germline V gene has CDR1 SNHLY and CDR2 FYNNEI. The CDR3 is 13 residues long. Trimming stripped 6 bases from V and 7 bases from J, with 13 bases between. CDR3 bases: TGTGCCAGCAGGTACAGGGGGGGGAATGAGCAGTTCTTC. This translates into CASRYRGGNEQFF.

This clone was picked up one time. The chain is built from TRBV15 and TRBJ2-3; TRBD2 aligns across 13 bases. V lost 2 bases to trimming and J lost 5 bases; unmatched junction nucleotides: 10. Per the germline V gene, CDR1 is LNHNV and CDR2 is YYDKDF (reference sequence). The CDR3 is made up of 18 amino acids. Here the CDR3 reads CATSRPSILAGGGDTQYF. The CDR3 nucleotides are TGTGCCACCAGCAGACCCAGTATACTAGCGGGAGGGGGAGATACGCAGTATTTT.

The chain couples TRBV7-9 to TRBJ2-7; 9 nucleotides match TRBD2. With V trimmed by 4 bases and J by 2 bases, 6 bases remained unmatched. Germline V gene data show CDR1 as SEHNR and CDR2 as FQNEAQ (reference sequence). The CDR3 has 15 amino acids. CDR3 DNA: TGTGCCAGCAGCTCGTCCGGGACTAGCACCTACGAGCAGTACTTC. This translates into CASSSSGTSTYEQYF. The variable domain in full, completed from reference TRBV7-9 and TRBJ2-7, reads DTGVSQNPRHKITKRGQNVTFRCDPISEHNRLYWYRQTLGQGPEFLTYFQNEAQLEKSRLLSDRFSAERPKGSFSTLEIQRTEQGDSAMYLCASSSSGTSTYEQYFGPGTRLTVT.

The gene calls are TRBV28 and TRBJ2-1; a possible D gene is TRBD2 (6 bases). The ends were cut back, 8 bases at V and 7 bases at J, with 12 bases in the middle. The CDR3 covers 12 residues. The germline gives CDR1 MDHEN, CDR2 SYDVKM. CDR3 coding DNA: TGTGCCAGCGTCCGCGGGAAGAATGAGCAGTTCTTC. This translates into CASVRGKNEQFF.

The chain joins TRBV5-6 to TRBJ2-5; the D gene is possibly TRBD1 (6 bases). This CDR3 contains 16 residues. V was shortened by 2 bases and J by 5 bases, with 19 bases between the two germline ends. Germline CDR1 reads SGHDT; CDR2 reads YYEEEE. The CDR3 protein is CASSFGRHLRGETQYF. The CDR3 coding sequence is TGTGCCAGCAGCTTCGGTCGACATCTAAGGGGGGAGACCCAGTACTTC. The entire variable domain, with the rest obtained from reference TRBV5-6 and TRBJ2-5, is as follows: DAGVTQSPTHLIKTRGQQVTLRCSPKSGHDTVSWYQQALGQGPQFIFQYYEEEERQRGNFPDRFSGHQFPNYSSELNVNALLLGDSALYLCASSFGRHLRGETQYFGPGTRLLVL.

The chain couples TRBV7-3 to TRBJ1-2, with TRBD1 as a possible D gene (6 bases). In germline, CDR1 is SGHTA, CDR2 FQGTGA. V was trimmed by 0 bases and J by 7 bases, leaving 12 bases between them. This CDR3 is built from 14 residues. DNA of the CDR3: TGTGCCAGCAGCTTAACAGCTACAGGGTCTGGCTACACCTTC. This gives the protein CASSLTATGSGYTF.

The chain employs TRBV2 and TRBJ2-1, with 7 bases that match TRBD2. The trim removed 5 bases at V and 3 bases at J, leaving 4 bases unmatched. The germline V gene has CDR1 SNHLY and CDR2 FYNNEI. This CDR3 has 14 amino acids. CDR3 nucleotides: TGTGCCAGCAGTTCTAGCGGATTCTACAATGAGCAGTTCTTC. Amino acids: CASSSSGFYNEQFF.

CDR3 sequence (DNA): TGTGCCAGCACACAGACCGGGAGGGAGACGTATTTT. It encodes CASTQTGRETYF. This chain connects TRBV25-1 to TRBJ2-3, with TRBD2 identical over 8 bases. CDR3 length: 12 residues. The V gene end was trimmed by 7 bases and the J gene end by 14 bases; junction bases not matched to a gene: 11. The germline gives CDR1 MGHDK, CDR2 SYGVNS.

This chain uses TRBV19 with TRBJ1-3, with TRBD1 as a possible D gene (5 bases). The V gene's germline CDR1 is LNHDA and CDR2 SQIVND (reference sequence). The CDR3 has 13 residues. V shed 9 bases and J shed 1 base, with 10 bases lying between them. CDR3 in amino acids: CASTHRSGNTIYF. The CDR3 DNA is TGTGCCAGCACGCACAGGTCTGGAAACACCATATATTTT.

With respect to this clone: Additional DNA sequences in this sample encode the identical CDR3. The chain's CDR3 is CASSLVGGEQYF. In nucleotides, the CDR3 is TGCGCCAGCAGCTTGGTGGGAGGCGAGCAGTACTTC. This chain uses TRBV5-1 with TRBJ2-7; possibly TRBD2 for D (6 bases). The CDR3 spans 12 residues. The ends were cut back, 0 bases at V and 6 bases at J, with 7 bases in the middle. Germline V gene lookup returns CDR1 SGHRS and CDR2 YFSETQ.

The V call is TRBV18, the J call TRBJ2-7; 8 nucleotides align to TRBD1. V shed 4 bases and J 6 bases; nucleotides not matched to a gene: 11. Per the germline V gene, CDR1 is KGHSH and CDR2 is LQKENI. This CDR3 spans 15 amino acids. In DNA, the CDR3 is TGTGCCAGCTCACTCCAGGGGGCGGGATCTGGCGAGCAGTACTTC. This encodes CASSLQGAGSGEQYF.

The V and J genes are TRBV10-3 and TRBJ2-5, with D perhaps TRBD2 (6 bases). The J call is doubtful: the DNA matches TRBJ2-7 better. This CDR3 is 14 amino acids long. The V gene's germline CDR1 is ENHRY and CDR2 SYGVKD. CDR3 residues: CAISEGSGSYEQYF. The CDR3, as DNA: TGTGCCATCAGTGAGGGTAGCGGCTCCTACGAGCAGTACTTC.

This clone was found a few times. V usage is TRBV6-5 and J usage is TRBJ1-3; maybe TRBD1 (6 bases). With 6 bases removed from V and 0 bases from J, the gap between germline ends came to 12 bases. The CDR3 has 15 amino acids. The germline CDR1 and CDR2 sequences are MNHEY and SVGAGI. The CDR3 sequence is CASRSVGHSGNTIYF. The CDR3 nucleotides are TGTGCCAGCAGGAGCGTGGGACACTCTGGAAACACCATATATTTT.